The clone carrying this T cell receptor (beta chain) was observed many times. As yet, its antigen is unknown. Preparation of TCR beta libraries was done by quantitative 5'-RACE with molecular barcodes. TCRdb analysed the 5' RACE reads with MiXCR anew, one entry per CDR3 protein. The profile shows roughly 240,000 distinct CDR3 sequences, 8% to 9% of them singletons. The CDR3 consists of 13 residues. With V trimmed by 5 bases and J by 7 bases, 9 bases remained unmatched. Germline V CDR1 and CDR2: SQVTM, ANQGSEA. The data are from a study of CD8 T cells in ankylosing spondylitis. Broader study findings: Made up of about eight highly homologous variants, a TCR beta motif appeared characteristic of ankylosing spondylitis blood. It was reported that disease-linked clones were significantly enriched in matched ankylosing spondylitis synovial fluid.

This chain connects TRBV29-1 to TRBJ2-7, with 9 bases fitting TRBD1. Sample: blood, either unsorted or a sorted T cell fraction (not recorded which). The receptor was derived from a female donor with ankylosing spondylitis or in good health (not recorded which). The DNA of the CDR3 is TGCAGCGTTTCCGGGACAGGGATGGAAGAGCAGTACTTC. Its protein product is CSVSGTGMEEQYF.